Here is one TCR beta chain with its context. These data belong to a study of blood T cell repertoires in COVID-19. Study as a whole: Collection of acute and convalescent COVID-19 samples took place in the United States, Italy and Spain.

The V end lost 6 bases, the J end lost 0 bases, and 8 bases lay between the germline ends. Per germline, CDR1 LGHDT and CDR2 YNNKEL (reference sequence). The CDR3 extends over 13 amino acids. In the original processing: The authors estimated nucleated cell counts from reference gene primer amplification. Here immunoSEQ multiplex PCR was the method, and the copy in TCRdb shows in-frame clones only, minus some. V, J and clone size are taken as reported in that table, and D and trimming were inferred from the DNA itself. The sample yields nearly 200,000 clones, roughly nine tenths seen once. This rearrangement joins TRBV3-1 (or the pseudogene TRBV3-2) to TRBJ1-1; no firm D call. The clonotype was recovered from a woman between 65 and 79 years old with acute or convalescent COVID-19. The sample consisted of peripheral blood. CDR3 in amino acids: CASSINMNTEAFF. The CDR3 DNA reads TGTGCCAGCAGTATTAACATGAACACTGAAGCTTTCTTT.